This passage covers 20 T cell receptor beta chains from one sample sequenced in a study of blood T cell repertoires in COVID-19. Here immunoSEQ multiplex PCR was the method, and the copy in TCRdb shows in-frame clones only, minus some. Of about 400,000 clones in the sample, roughly 91% were seen once. Sample: PBMCs or T cells enriched from blood (not recorded which). The receptors here all came from a woman between 25 and 40 years old who had recovered from COVID-19.

This chain joins TRBV7-2 and TRBJ2-2, with a possible D match to TRBD2 (6 bases). This CDR3 has 19 amino acids. The germline CDR1 and CDR2 sequences are SGHTA and FQGNSA. Trimming cost V 2 bases and J 1 base, with 20 bases left between them. CDR3 residues: CASSLILVRRGGNTGELFF. Here the CDR3 DNA reads TGTGCCAGCAGCTTAATCCTCGTGAGGCGGGGTGGGAACACCGGGGAGCTGTTTTTT.

The CDR3 coding sequence is TGTGCCAGCAGTATGGGGGGACGGGGGACTATCTATGGCTACACCTTC. It translates to CASSMGGRGTIYGYTF. This chain links TRBV7-2 with TRBJ1-2; D is possibly TRBD1 (5 bases). CDR1 and CDR2 from the germline V gene are SGHTA and FQGNSA. The V end was cut by 6 bases, the J end by 4 bases, with 21 bases between. There are 16 residues in the CDR3.

The chain employs TRBV29-1 and TRBJ2-1, with D possibly being TRBD1 (6 bases). Trimming cost V 6 bases and J 6 bases, with 18 bases left between them. Germline V gene sequence: CDR1 SQVTM, CDR2 ANQGSEA. CDR3 length equals 14 residues. DNA of the CDR3: TGCAGCGTGGACCGGGACATACCGGGCAATGAGCAGTTCTTC. This translates into CSVDRDIPGNEQFF.

The chain links TRBV5-1 to TRBJ1-4, with 10 bases identical to TRBD1. The CDR3 has 18 residues. With 4 bases clipped from V and 7 bases from J, the junction kept 16 bases outside the gene matches. The germline CDR1 and CDR2 sequences are SGHRS and YFSETQ. The CDR3 DNA follows: TGCGCCAGCAGCCCGAATCGATTAGACAGGGGGCTGATTGAAAAACTGTTTTTT. Translating it yields CASSPNRLDRGLIEKLFF.

J is TRBJ2-7 and V is TRBV20-1; no firm D call. Between the trimmed V and J ends, which lost 6 bases and 0 bases, there was a span of 6 bases. CDR1 and CDR2 from the germline V gene are DFQATT and SNEGSKA (reference sequence). The CDR3 runs 11 residues. The CDR3 loop reads CSALSSYEQYF. In nucleotides, the CDR3 is TGCAGTGCCCTAAGCTCCTACGAGCAGTACTTC.

The chain carries TRBV2 and TRBJ1-2; unclear D gene. Trimming cost V 7 bases and J 4 bases, with 10 bases left between them. The CDR3 is made up of 12 amino acids. The germline V gene encodes CDR1 SNHLY and CDR2 FYNNEI. CDR3 nucleotide sequence: TGTGCCAGCAAGGGAGAGGTCTATGGCTACACCTTC. Translated: CASKGEVYGYTF. Full variable domain (outside the CDR3, taken from reference TRBV2 and TRBJ1-2): EPEVTQTPSHQVTQMGQEVILRCVPISNHLYFYWYRQILGQKVEFLVSFYNNEISEKSEIFDDQFSVERPDGSNFTLKIRSTKLEDSAMYFCASKGEVYGYTFGSGTRLTVV.

CDR3 sequence: CASSQIRQGATDGYTF. DNA for the CDR3: TGTGCCAGCAGCCAAATAAGACAGGGGGCTACTGATGGCTACACCTTC. The chain combines TRBV14 with TRBJ1-2; TRBD1 matches at 10 bases. Germline V gene lookup returns CDR1 SGHDN and CDR2 FVKESK. The J segment lost 6 bases and the V segment lost 2 bases, leaving 9 bases of the junction unmatched. The CDR3 spans 16 residues.

The chain employs TRBV6-5 and TRBJ1-2, with a possible D match to TRBD1 (6 bases). This CDR3 has 14 amino acids. CDR1 and CDR2 from the germline V gene are MNHEY and SVGAGI. Trimming removed 5 bases from V and 0 bases from J, with 10 bases in between. The chain's CDR3 is CASSRRGTNYGYTF. In DNA, the CDR3 is TGTGCCAGCAGTCGCAGGGGCACTAACTATGGCTACACCTTC.

The chain links TRBV10-1 to TRBJ1-1, with D hard to call. The length of the CDR3 is 13 residues. Germline V gene sequence: CDR1 WNHNN, CDR2 SYGVQD (reference sequence). V gave up 5 bases and J gave up 1 base, with 8 bases separating them. CDR3 DNA: TGCGCCAGCAGTCACAACCAGAACACTGAAGCTTTCTTT. Its translation is CASSHNQNTEAFF.

The chain employs TRBV6-5 and TRBJ1-3, with 8 bases fitting TRBD1. After removal of 0 bases from V and 6 bases from J, the junction contained 4 bases not matched to a gene. The CDR3 sequence is 15 residues long. Germline CDR1 and CDR2: MNHEY and SVGAGI. The CDR3 nucleotides are TGTGCCAGCAGTTACTCGGCAGGGGGCGAAAACACCATATATTTT. It is translated as CASSYSAGGENTIYF.

J is TRBJ1-1 and V is TRBV10-3; no firm D call. V was shortened by 0 bases and J by 4 bases, with 12 bases between the two germline ends. This CDR3 contains 15 residues. Germline V gene data show CDR1 as ENHRY and CDR2 as SYGVKD. The CDR3, as DNA: TGTGCCATCAGTGAGTCGAGCGGTATCGGCACTGAAGCTTTCTTT. Protein product: CAISESSGIGTEAFF.

This clone was recorded once. The chain uses TRBV7-3 and TRBJ2-7, with 10 bases matching TRBD2. Per germline, CDR1 SGHTA and CDR2 FQGTGA. With V trimmed by 2 bases and J by 4 bases, 11 bases remained unmatched. CDR3 length equals 17 residues. The CDR3 sequence is CASSLGIIAGGQYEQYF. For the CDR3, the DNA is TGTGCCAGCAGCTTAGGGATAATAGCGGGAGGACAATACGAGCAGTACTTC.

The chain employs TRBV10-3 and TRBJ1-2; a weak D match, TRBD1 (6 bases). The CDR3 is 14 residues long. Germline V gives CDR1 ENHRY, CDR2 SYGVKD. V lost 2 bases and J 4 bases, leaving 11 bases between the germline ends. The CDR3 loop reads CAISEATGFYGYTF. CDR3 in DNA: TGTGCCATCAGTGAGGCGACAGGCTTCTATGGCTACACCTTC.

The DNA for the CDR3 is TGTGCCAGCAGCATACACCGGGACAGGGGTTCTGAAGCTTTCTTT. Its translation is CASSIHRDRGSEAFF. The chain recombines TRBV7-9 with TRBJ1-1; 10 positions agree with TRBD1. Germline V CDR1 and CDR2: SEHNR, FQNEAQ (reference sequence). CDR3 length equals 15 residues. V lost 5 bases to trimming and J lost 6 bases; unmatched junction nucleotides: 9.

The chain has TRBV6-5 and TRBJ1-1, with 12 bases identical to TRBD1. Germline-derived CDR1 and CDR2 are MNHEY and SVGAGI. Trimming removed 2 bases from V and 2 bases from J; junction bases left unmatched: 0. This CDR3 spans 15 amino acids. Here the CDR3 DNA reads TGTGCCAGCAGTTACGGGACAGGGGGCAACACTGAAGCTTTCTTT. This sequence encodes CASSYGTGGNTEAFF.

J is TRBJ2-3 and V is TRBV5-1, with 9 nucleotides matching TRBD2. The length of the CDR3 is 16 residues. V lost 0 bases, J lost 3 bases, and 5 bases stayed unmatched. The V gene's germline CDR1 is SGHRS and CDR2 YFSETQ. Here the CDR3 reads CASSLASAGGTDTQYF. The CDR3 coding sequence is TGCGCCAGCAGCTTGGCCTCAGCGGGAGGAACAGATACGCAGTATTTT.

This clone appeared once. The chain is built from TRBV3-1 (or the pseudogene TRBV3-2) and TRBJ1-2; 10 bases are shared with TRBD1. J gave up 4 bases and V 4 bases, and 6 bases lay outside the gene matches. Germline V gene sequence: CDR1 LGHDT, CDR2 YNNKEL (reference sequence). The CDR3 covers 15 residues. CDR3 sequence: CASSPRQGAGYGYTF. The DNA for the CDR3 is TGTGCCAGCAGCCCCCGACAGGGGGCTGGCTATGGCTACACCTTC.

This chain links TRBV7-2 with TRBJ1-2; no clear D. Trimming took off 1 base at V and 6 bases at J, with 12 bases between the two ends. The CDR3 is 14 amino acids. The V gene's germline CDR1 is SGHTA and CDR2 FQGNSA. CDR3 DNA sequence: TGTGCCAGCAGCTTAGGAGCCGTGCTGGATGGCTACACCTTC. The encoded protein is CASSLGAVLDGYTF.

The DNA of the CDR3 is TGTGCCAGCAGTTTAGGGGACAGGCTGGACGAGCAGTACTTC. The encoded protein is CASSLGDRLDEQYF. The V and J genes are TRBV27 and TRBJ2-7; 8 nucleotides agree with TRBD1. The V and J ends lost 2 bases and 5 bases, in that order; junction bases with no gene match: 5. The CDR3 has 14 residues. The germline CDR1 and CDR2 sequences are MNHEY and SMNVEV (reference sequence).

This clone was counted a few times. V and J are TRBV30 and TRBJ1-1, with D perhaps matching TRBD1 (6 bases). The V gene lost 8 bases and the J gene lost 7 bases, with 20 bases spanning the gap. This CDR3 spans 13 amino acids. CDR1 GTSNPN and CDR2 SVGIG come from the germline V gene (reference sequence). CDR3: CAIKRQGPFEAFF. For the CDR3, the DNA is TGTGCCATAAAAAGGCAGGGGCCGTTTGAAGCTTTCTTT.